This entry describes one TCR beta chain. Its antigen is not known. This CDR3 has 13 amino acids. The V end lost 8 bases, the J end lost 0 bases, and 10 bases lay between the germline ends. CDR1 and CDR2 (germline): LGHNT, FRNRAP. This table comes from immunoSEQ multiplex PCR, and its TCRdb copy is limited to in-frame clones, with some not included. The table records more than 1,200,000 clones, approximately 98.5% of them present only once. The data stem from a study of shared clonotypes between healthy human individuals. Study-level results: Several donors showed sharing of around 5.3% of naive CD4 clonotypes. Rarefaction showed sorted-subset sequencing was incomplete despite large depth. As a rule, naive subsets had a larger estimated richness than memory subsets.

The sequence was obtained from a man aged 30-40 years in good health. This chain joins TRBV12-5 and TRBJ1-2; D gene ambiguous. Material: naive CD4+ T cells sorted from blood. The subset here: CD45RA+ positively selected. DNA of the CDR3: TGTGCTAGTAGTATCGGGACTAACTATGGCTACACCTTC. This translates into CASSIGTNYGYTF. The full variable domain, in which reference TRBV12-5 and TRBJ1-2 provide the parts outside the CDR3, is DARVTQTPRHKVTEMGQEVTMRCQPILGHNTVFWYRQTMMQGLELLAYFRNRAPLDDSGMPKDRFSAEMPDATLATLKIQPSEPRDSAVYFCASSIGTNYGYTFGSGTRLTVV.